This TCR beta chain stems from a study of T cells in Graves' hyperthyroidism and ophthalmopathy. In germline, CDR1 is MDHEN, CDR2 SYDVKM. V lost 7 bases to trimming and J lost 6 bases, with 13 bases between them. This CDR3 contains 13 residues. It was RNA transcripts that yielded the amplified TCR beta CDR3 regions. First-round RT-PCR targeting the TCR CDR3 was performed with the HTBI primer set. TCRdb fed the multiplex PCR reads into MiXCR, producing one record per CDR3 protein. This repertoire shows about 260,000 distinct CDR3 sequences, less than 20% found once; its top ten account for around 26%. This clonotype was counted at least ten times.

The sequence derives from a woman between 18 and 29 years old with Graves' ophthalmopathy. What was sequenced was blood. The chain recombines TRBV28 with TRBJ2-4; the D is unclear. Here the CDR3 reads CASTRSNVNIQYF. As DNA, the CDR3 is TGTGCCAGCACCAGGTCAAACGTAAACATTCAGTACTTC.